The 14 T cell receptor beta chains in this list originate from one sample, sequenced in a study of T cell clonotyping in hematopoietic cell transplantation. Time point: recipient sample about 28 days before transplant, after cytoreduction. Using immunoSEQ multiplex PCR, the repertoire was profiled, and TCRdb retains in-frame clones only, with some absent. The data contain about 18,000 clones, about 82% of them seen just once; the ten biggest clones take up 8.4%. The sample here was peripheral blood mononuclear cells, taken before stem cell transplant. The source is a man aged 50-59 years with acute myeloid leukemia. Some clones in this sample may be carry-over from other donors' samples.

The rearrangement joins TRBV28 to TRBJ2-5; D may be TRBD2 (5 bases). CDR3 length: 15 amino acids. Germline V CDR1 and CDR2: MDHEN, SYDVKM. Between the trimmed V and J ends, which lost 5 bases and 2 bases, there was a span of 15 bases. CDR3 bases: TGTGCCAGCAGTACGCAACGGACTCATCAAGAGACCCAGTACTTC. Translating gives CASSTQRTHQETQYF.

This rearrangement joins TRBV9 to TRBJ2-3; TRBD1 aligns across 10 bases. CDR1 and CDR2 from the germline V gene are SGDLS and YYNGEE. This CDR3 has 14 residues. The ends lost 4 bases at V and 3 bases at J; junction bases unmatched: 2. The CDR3 DNA sequence: TGTGCCAGCAGCCCGGGACAGGGGACAGATACGCAGTATTTT. This codes for CASSPGQGTDTQYF. Together with reference TRBV9 and TRBJ2-3, the CDR3 gives the full variable domain: DSGVTQTPKHLITATGQRVTLRCSPRSGDLSVYWYQQSLDQGLQFLIQYYNGEERAKGNILERFSAQQFPDLHSELNLSSLELGDSALYFCASSPGQGTDTQYFGPGTRLTVL.

The chain couples TRBV4-2 to TRBJ1-6; 10 nucleotides align to TRBD1. From germline, CDR1 is LGHNA and CDR2 YNFKEQ. Trimming took 3 bases from V and 7 from J; bases not matched to a gene: 3. The CDR3 extends over 15 amino acids. The CDR3 DNA follows: TGTGCCAGCAGCCAGGACAGGGGGTGGAATTCACCCCTCCACTTT. Translation: CASSQDRGWNSPLHF.

V usage is TRBV2 and J usage is TRBJ1-1; 7 positions agree with TRBD1. V shed 6 bases, J shed 4 bases, and the junction held 20 bases outside the gene matches. The CDR3 sequence is 18 residues long. Germline loops: CDR1 SNHLY, CDR2 FYNNEI. CDR3 in DNA: TGTGCCAGCAGCCCAGGGGTTAGACAGGGAGTGGATGGCACTGAAGCTTTCTTT. Protein: CASSPGVRQGVDGTEAFF.

The V gene is TRBV7-6, the J gene TRBJ1-1; D perhaps matches TRBD1 (6 bases). This CDR3 region has 15 residues. The V gene's germline CDR1 is SGHVS and CDR2 FNYEAQ. The V gene lost 1 base and the J gene lost 1 base, with 10 bases spanning the gap. DNA for the CDR3: TGTGCCAGCAGCTTAGGTTCAGGGGCGAACACTGAAGCTTTCTTT. Its translation is CASSLGSGANTEAFF.

This chain uses TRBV13 with TRBJ2-7, with a weak D call TRBD2 (6 bases). V lost 5 bases and J 4 bases, leaving 21 bases between the germline ends. The CDR3 contains 16 residues. Germline V CDR1 and CDR2: PRHDT, FYEKMQ (reference sequence). Written as DNA, the CDR3 is TGTGCCAGCAGCCCAAACCCCGGGAGTGGGTTTTACGAGCAGTACTTC. This gives the protein CASSPNPGSGFYEQYF.

The chain couples TRBV19 to TRBJ2-1; tentatively, D is TRBD2 (7 bases). This CDR3 has 14 amino acids. Germline-derived CDR1 and CDR2 are LNHDA and SQIVND (reference sequence). V was shortened by 6 bases and J by 4 bases, with 13 bases between the two germline ends. In nucleotides, the CDR3 is TGTGCCAGTAGCTGGGGGGGGCTATACAATGAGCAGTTCTTC. Translating gives CASSWGGLYNEQFF.

The chain uses TRBV4-1 and TRBJ1-3; 9 positions agree with TRBD1. Germline-derived CDR1 and CDR2 are MGHRA and YSYEKL. The V gene end was trimmed by 4 bases and the J gene end by 0 bases; junction bases not matched to a gene: 7. The CDR3 has 17 residues. The CDR3 loop reads CASSLGTGTHSGNTIYF. CDR3 sequence (DNA): TGCGCCAGCAGCCTCGGGACAGGGACCCACTCTGGAAACACCATATATTTT.

A note on this clone: One end of the junction varies from germline; a read error may be responsible. The chain has TRBV6-1 and TRBJ1-2, with a tentative D call TRBD1 (6 bases). This CDR3 has 14 residues. CDR1 and CDR2 (germline): MNHNS, SASEGT. CDR3 DNA sequence: TGTGCCAGCAATGAAGGCCACAACAGGGCTGGCTACACCTTC. It translates to CASNEGHNRAGYTF.

The V gene is TRBV7-8, the J gene TRBJ1-5; possibly TRBD1 for D (5 bases). CDR1 and CDR2 (germline): SGHVS, FQNEAQ. The CDR3 length is 15 residues. Trimming cost V 0 bases and J 6 bases, with 12 bases left between them. The CDR3 DNA reads as TGTGCCAGCAGCTTAGCGGGGGAGTTCGGTCAGCCCCAGCATTTT. Protein: CASSLAGEFGQPQHF. Full variable domain (rest looked up from reference TRBV7-8 and TRBJ1-5): GAGVSQSPRYKVAKRGQDVALRCDPISGHVSLFWYQQALGQGPEFLTYFQNEAQLDKSGLPSDRFFAERPEGSVSTLKIQRTQQEDSAVYLCASSLAGEFGQPQHFGDGTRLSIL.

The chain employs TRBV7-2 and TRBJ1-5, with 7 bases fitting TRBD1. In germline, CDR1 is SGHTA, CDR2 FQGNSA. The CDR3 runs 14 residues. The V segment lost 5 bases and the J segment 3 bases; nucleotides outside the gene matches: 4. DNA for the CDR3: TGTGCCAGCAGCCCAGGGGGGGTCAATCAGCCCCAGCATTTT. Its translation: CASSPGGVNQPQHF.

CDR3: CASSRETGTNYGYTF. As DNA, the CDR3 is TGCGCCAGCAGCCGAGAGACAGGGACTAACTATGGCTACACCTTC. The chain joins TRBV4-3 to TRBJ1-2, with TRBD1 matching 7 bases. V gave up 4 bases and J gave up 0 bases; unmatched junction bases: 5. Looked up from germline, CDR1 is LGHNA and CDR2 is YSLEER. This CDR3 spans 15 amino acids.

This chain links TRBV4-3 with TRBJ1-2; tentative D call: TRBD1 (5 bases). The V gene's germline CDR1 is LGHNA and CDR2 YSLEER. The germline V and J ends were trimmed by 1 base and 8 bases, with 14 bases remaining between them. The CDR3 contains 14 residues. CDR3 in DNA: TGCGCCAGCAGCCAAGGGGCAGGGCGTGGAGGCTACACCTTC. As protein: CASSQGAGRGGYTF.

The V gene is TRBV7-9, the J gene TRBJ1-1, with D unresolved. Trimming removed 2 bases from V and 1 base from J, with 5 bases in between. Germline CDR1 is SEHNR and CDR2 is FQNEAQ (reference sequence). The CDR3 totals 13 residues. For the CDR3, the DNA is TGTGCCAGCAGCTTAAATGGGAACACTGAAGCTTTCTTT. It is translated as CASSLNGNTEAFF. Complete variable domain (other parts from reference TRBV7-9 and TRBJ1-1): DTGVSQNPRHKITKRGQNVTFRCDPISEHNRLYWYRQTLGQGPEFLTYFQNEAQLEKSRLLSDRFSAERPKGSFSTLEIQRTEQGDSAMYLCASSLNGNTEAFFGQGTRLTVV.